This T cell receptor (beta chain) was captured by sequencing in a study of beta chain features in type 1 diabetes. Findings and caveats of the study: The study found moderately but significantly shorter TCRB CDR3s in all four CD4+ subsets of Type 1 diabetes patients.

This clone came up a few times. The target antigen is unknown. Averaging around 110 mL, one heparinised blood draw came from each individual donor. The germline gives CDR1 SGHNT, CDR2 YYREEE (reference sequence). V was pared by 0 bases and J by 8 bases, with 8 bases of the junction left unmatched. CDR3 length: 16 amino acids. Sequencing targeted expressed TCRB transcripts, as all isolated RNA had been reverse transcribed. Deep immunoSEQ sequencing covered naive, central memory and regulatory T cell samples. Profiling relied on immunoSEQ multiplex PCR, and the TCRdb table lists in-frame clones only, not all of them. The sample has approximately 170,000 clones; about 8% are singletons.

Sequencing used central memory CD4+ T cells from blood. The chain recombines TRBV5-4 with TRBJ2-1; 10 bases align to TRBD2. The sequence was collected from a woman aged 40 to 50 with type 1 diabetes. The CDR3 DNA reads TGTGCCAGCAGCTTGGTTAGCGGGAGGTTTTTGGATGAGCAGTTCTTC. Amino acid sequence: CASSLVSGRFLDEQFF.